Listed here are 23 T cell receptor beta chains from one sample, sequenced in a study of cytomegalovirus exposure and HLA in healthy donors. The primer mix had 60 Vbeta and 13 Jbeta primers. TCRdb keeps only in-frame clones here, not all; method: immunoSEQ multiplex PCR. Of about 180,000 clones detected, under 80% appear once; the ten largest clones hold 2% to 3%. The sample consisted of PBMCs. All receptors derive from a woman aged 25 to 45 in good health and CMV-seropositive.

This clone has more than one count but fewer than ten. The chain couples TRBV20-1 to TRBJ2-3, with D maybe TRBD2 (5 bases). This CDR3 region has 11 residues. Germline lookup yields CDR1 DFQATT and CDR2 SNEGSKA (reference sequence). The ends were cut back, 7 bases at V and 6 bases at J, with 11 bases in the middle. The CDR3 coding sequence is TGCAGTGGAGCGGCATACGATACGCAGTATTTT. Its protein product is CSGAAYDTQYF.

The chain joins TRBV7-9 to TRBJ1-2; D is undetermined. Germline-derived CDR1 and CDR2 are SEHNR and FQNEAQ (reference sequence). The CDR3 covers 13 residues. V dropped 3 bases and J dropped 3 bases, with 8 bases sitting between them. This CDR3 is CASSLYPDYGYTF. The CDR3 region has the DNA TGTGCCAGCAGCTTGTATCCTGACTATGGCTACACCTTC.

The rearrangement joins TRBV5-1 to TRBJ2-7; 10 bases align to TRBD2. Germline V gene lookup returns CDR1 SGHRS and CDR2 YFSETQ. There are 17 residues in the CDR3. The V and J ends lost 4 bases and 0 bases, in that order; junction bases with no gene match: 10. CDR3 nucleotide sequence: TGCGCCAGCAGCGTATACTATAGCGGGGGGACCTCCTACGAGCAGTACTTC. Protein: CASSVYYSGGTSYEQYF.

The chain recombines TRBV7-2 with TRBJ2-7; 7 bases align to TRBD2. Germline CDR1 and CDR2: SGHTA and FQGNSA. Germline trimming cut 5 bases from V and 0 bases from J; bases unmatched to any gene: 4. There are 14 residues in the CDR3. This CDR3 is CASSPTSVSYEQYF. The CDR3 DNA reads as TGTGCCAGCAGCCCAACTAGCGTCTCCTACGAGCAGTACTTC.

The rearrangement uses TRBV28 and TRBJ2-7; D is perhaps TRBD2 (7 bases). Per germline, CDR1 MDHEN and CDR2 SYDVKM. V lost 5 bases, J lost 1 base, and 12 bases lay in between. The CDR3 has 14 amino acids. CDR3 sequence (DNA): TGTGCCAGCAGTCCGAGGGGGGGTTCCTACGAGCAGTACTTC. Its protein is CASSPRGGSYEQYF. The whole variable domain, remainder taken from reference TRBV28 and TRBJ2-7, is DVKVTQSSRYLVKRTGEKVFLECVQDMDHENMFWYRQDPGLGLRLIYFSYDVKMKEKGDIPEGYSVSREKKERFSLILESASTNQTSMYLCASSPRGGSYEQYFGPGTRLTVT.

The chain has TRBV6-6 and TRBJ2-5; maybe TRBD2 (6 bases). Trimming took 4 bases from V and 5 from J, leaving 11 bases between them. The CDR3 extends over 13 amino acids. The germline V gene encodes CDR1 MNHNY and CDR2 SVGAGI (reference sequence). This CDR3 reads CASSWQGLETQYF. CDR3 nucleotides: TGTGCCAGCAGTTGGCAGGGACTGGAGACCCAGTACTTC.

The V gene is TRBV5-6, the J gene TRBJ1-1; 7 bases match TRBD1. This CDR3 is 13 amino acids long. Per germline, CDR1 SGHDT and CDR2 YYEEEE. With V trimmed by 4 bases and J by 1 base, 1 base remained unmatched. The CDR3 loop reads CASSGTANTEAFF. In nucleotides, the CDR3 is TGTGCCAGCAGCGGGACAGCGAACACTGAAGCTTTCTTT.

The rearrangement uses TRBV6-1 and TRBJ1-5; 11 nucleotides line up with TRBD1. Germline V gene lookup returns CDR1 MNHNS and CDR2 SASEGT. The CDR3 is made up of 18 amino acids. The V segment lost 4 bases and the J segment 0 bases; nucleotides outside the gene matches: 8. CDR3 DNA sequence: TGTGCCAGCAGTGGCCCACGGGACAGGGGGATTAGCAATCAGCCCCAGCATTTT. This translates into CASSGPRDRGISNQPQHF.

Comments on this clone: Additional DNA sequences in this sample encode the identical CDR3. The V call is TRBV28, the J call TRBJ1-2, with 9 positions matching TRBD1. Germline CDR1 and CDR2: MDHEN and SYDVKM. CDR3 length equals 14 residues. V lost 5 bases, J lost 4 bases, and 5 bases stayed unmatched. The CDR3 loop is CASSPGQGPYGYTF. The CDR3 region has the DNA TGTGCCAGCAGTCCAGGACAGGGGCCCTATGGCTACACCTTC.

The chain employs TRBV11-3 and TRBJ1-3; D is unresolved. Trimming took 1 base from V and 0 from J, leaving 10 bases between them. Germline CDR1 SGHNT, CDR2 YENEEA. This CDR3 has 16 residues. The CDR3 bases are TGTGCCAGCAGCTTAGTTCTTTCCTACTCTGGAAACACCATATATTTT. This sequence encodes CASSLVLSYSGNTIYF.

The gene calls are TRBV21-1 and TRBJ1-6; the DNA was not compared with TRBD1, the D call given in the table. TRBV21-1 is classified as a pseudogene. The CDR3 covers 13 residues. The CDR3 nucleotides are TGTGCCAGCGGTACACCGTATAATTCACCCCTCCACTTT. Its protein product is CASGTPYNSPLHF.

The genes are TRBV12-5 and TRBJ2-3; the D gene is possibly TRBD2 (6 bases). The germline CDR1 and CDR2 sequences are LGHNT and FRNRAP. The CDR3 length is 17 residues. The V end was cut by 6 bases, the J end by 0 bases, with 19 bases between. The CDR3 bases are TGTGCTAGTGGCGTTGGGGCGGCGGGAAGTAGCACAGATACGCAGTATTTT. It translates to CASGVGAAGSSTDTQYF.

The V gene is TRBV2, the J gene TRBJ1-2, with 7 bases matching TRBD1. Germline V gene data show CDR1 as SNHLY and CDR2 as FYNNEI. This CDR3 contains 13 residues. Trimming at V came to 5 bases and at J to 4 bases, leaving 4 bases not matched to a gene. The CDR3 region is CASSTGTVYGYTF. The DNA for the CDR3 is TGTGCCAGCAGTACCGGGACAGTCTATGGCTACACCTTC.

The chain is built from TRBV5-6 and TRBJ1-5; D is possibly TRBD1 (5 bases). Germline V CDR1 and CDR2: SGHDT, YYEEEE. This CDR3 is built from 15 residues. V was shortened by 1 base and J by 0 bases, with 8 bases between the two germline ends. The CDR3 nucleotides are TGTGCCAGCAGCTTGTCAGGGATTAGCAATCAGCCCCAGCATTTT. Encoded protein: CASSLSGISNQPQHF.

This CDR3 reads CASSVGKNTEAFF. The CDR3 coding sequence is TGTGCCAGCAGTGTCGGTAAGAACACTGAAGCTTTCTTT. The V gene is TRBV6-1, the J gene TRBJ1-1, with D uncertain. Between the trimmed V and J ends, which lost 4 bases and 1 base, there was a span of 7 bases. The CDR3 length is 13 residues. Germline V gives CDR1 MNHNS, CDR2 SASEGT.

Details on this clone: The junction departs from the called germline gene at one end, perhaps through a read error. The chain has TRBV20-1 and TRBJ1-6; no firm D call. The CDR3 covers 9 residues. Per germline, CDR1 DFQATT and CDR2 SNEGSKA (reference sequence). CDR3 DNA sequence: TGCAGGACTAATTCACCCCTCCACTTC. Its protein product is CRTNSPLHF.

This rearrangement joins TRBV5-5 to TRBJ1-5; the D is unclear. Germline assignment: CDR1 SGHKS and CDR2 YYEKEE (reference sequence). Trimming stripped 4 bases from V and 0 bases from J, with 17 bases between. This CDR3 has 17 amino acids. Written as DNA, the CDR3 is TGTGCCAGCAGCCAAATTCAGGACTCAGATAGCAATCAGCCCCAGCATTTT. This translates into CASSQIQDSDSNQPQHF. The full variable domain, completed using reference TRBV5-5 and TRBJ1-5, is DAGVTQSPTHLIKTRGQQVTLRCSPISGHKSVSWYQQVLGQGPQFIFQYYEKEERGRGNFPDRFSARQFPNYSSELNVNALLLGDSALYLCASSQIQDSDSNQPQHFGDGTRLSIL.

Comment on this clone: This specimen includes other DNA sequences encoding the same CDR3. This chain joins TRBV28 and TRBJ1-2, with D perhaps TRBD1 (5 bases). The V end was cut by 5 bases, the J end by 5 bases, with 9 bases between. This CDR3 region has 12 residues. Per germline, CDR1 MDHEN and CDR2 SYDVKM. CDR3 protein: CASSLTGYGYTF. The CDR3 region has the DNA TGTGCCAGCAGTCTCACAGGTTATGGCTACACCTTC.

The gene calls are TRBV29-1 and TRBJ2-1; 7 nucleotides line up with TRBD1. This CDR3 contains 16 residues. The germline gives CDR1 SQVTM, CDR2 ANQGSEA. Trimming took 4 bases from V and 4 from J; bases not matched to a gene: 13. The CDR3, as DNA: TGCAGCGTTGCGGGCCTGGACAGGTTTTTATACAATGAGCAGTTCTTC. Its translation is CSVAGLDRFLYNEQFF.

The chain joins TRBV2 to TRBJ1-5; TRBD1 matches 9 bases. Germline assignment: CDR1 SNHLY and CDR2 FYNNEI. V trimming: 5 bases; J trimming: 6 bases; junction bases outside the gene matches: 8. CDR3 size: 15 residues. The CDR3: CASSPTGGSRQPQHF. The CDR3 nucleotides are TGTGCCAGCAGTCCGACAGGGGGGAGCCGTCAGCCCCAGCATTTT.

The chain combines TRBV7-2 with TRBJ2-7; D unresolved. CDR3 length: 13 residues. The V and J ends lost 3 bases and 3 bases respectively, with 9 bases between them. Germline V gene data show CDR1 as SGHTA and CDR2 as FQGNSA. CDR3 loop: CASSFNLRYEQYF. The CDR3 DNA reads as TGTGCCAGCAGCTTTAATCTGCGCTACGAGCAGTACTTC.

The CDR3 spells CASMGLAPTGELFF. The DNA for the CDR3 is TGTGCCAGCATGGGACTAGCGCCCACCGGGGAGCTGTTTTTT. J is TRBJ2-2 and V is TRBV6-6, with 10 bases that match TRBD2. Germline V lookup: CDR1 MNHNY, CDR2 SVGAGI (reference sequence). This CDR3 is 14 amino acids long. V trimming: 7 bases; J trimming: 4 bases; junction bases outside the gene matches: 3.

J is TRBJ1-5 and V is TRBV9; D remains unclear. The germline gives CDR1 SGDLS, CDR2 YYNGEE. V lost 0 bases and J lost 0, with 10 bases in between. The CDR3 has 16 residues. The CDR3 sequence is CASSVVPGDSNQPQHF. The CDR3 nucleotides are TGTGCCAGCAGCGTAGTGCCCGGTGATAGCAATCAGCCCCAGCATTTT.